The present entry profiles one TCR beta chain with its context. Its target is not known. The entry originates in a study of cytomegalovirus exposure and HLA in healthy donors. Study-level findings and limits: Presence/absence analyses supposed approximately even sequencing depth among donors.

Primers included in the PCR were 60 Vbeta and 13 Jbeta primers. TCRdb's copy holds only in-frame clones and misses some; the assay was immunoSEQ multiplex PCR. The sample has some 190,000 clones; about 77% are singletons. Germline V gene lookup returns CDR1 LGHNA and CDR2 YSLEER. This CDR3 comprises 14 residues. The V segment lost 4 bases and the J segment 6 bases; nucleotides outside the gene matches: 4. The genes are TRBV4-3 and TRBJ1-4; 8 positions agree with TRBD1. This clonotype was sampled from a young woman in good health and CMV-seropositive. The sequencing input was PBMCs. The CDR3 DNA follows: TGCGCCAGCAGCCCGACAGGGGCCGATGAAAAACTGTTTTTT. Translating it yields CASSPTGADEKLFF.